These 30 T cell receptor beta chains share one sample of origin, sequenced in a study of blood T cell repertoires in COVID-19. Sequencing was performed with immunoSEQ multiplex PCR; in TCRdb, only in-frame clones are kept and a portion is missing. The sample contains under 150,000 clones, 85% to 90% of which appear only once. Sequenced: peripheral blood. These receptors were collected from a man aged 45 to 65 with active or convalescent COVID-19.

The chain recombines TRBV5-1 with TRBJ1-4, with 7 bases identical to TRBD1. The CDR3 totals 15 residues. The junction had 3 bases not matched to a gene; V was cut back by 0 bases and J by 4 bases. Germline V CDR1 and CDR2: SGHRS, YFSETQ. The CDR3 region is CASSLGQGNNEKLFF. Written as DNA, the CDR3 is TGCGCCAGCAGCTTGGGACAGGGCAATAATGAAAAACTGTTTTTT.

The chain couples TRBV5-1 to TRBJ2-7; D gene uncertain. Per germline, CDR1 SGHRS and CDR2 YFSETQ. This CDR3 contains 16 residues. V lost 0 bases and J 5 bases, leaving 18 bases between the germline ends. In DNA, the CDR3 is TGCGCCAGCAGCTTGGTAGCCCAGTCGGGTGGCGACGAGCAGTACTTC. This gives the protein CASSLVAQSGGDEQYF.

The rearrangement uses TRBV3-1 (or the pseudogene TRBV3-2) and TRBJ2-5; perhaps TRBD2 as D (6 bases). Germline assignment: CDR1 LGHDT and CDR2 YNNKEL (reference sequence). The CDR3 runs 15 residues. Trimming shortened V by 2 bases and J by 6 bases, and 16 bases separated the two germline ends. The CDR3 DNA reads as TGTGCCAGCAGCCAACTCGGGGGTGGTGGTAAGACCCAGTACTTC. Translating it yields CASSQLGGGGKTQYF.

The rearrangement joins TRBV29-1 to TRBJ2-5; TRBD2 agrees at 10 bases. Germline V gives CDR1 SQVTM, CDR2 ANQGSEA. The V and J ends lost 1 base and 5 bases, in that order; junction bases with no gene match: 10. CDR3 length equals 16 residues. The CDR3: CSVEVVVTSGFETQYF. In nucleotides, the CDR3 is TGCAGCGTTGAAGTGGTGGTGACTAGCGGGTTCGAGACCCAGTACTTC. Combining the CDR3 with reference TRBV29-1 and TRBJ2-5 gives the whole variable domain SAVISQKPSRDICQRGTSLTIQCQVDSQVTMMFWYRQQPGQSLTLIATANQGSEATYESGFVIDKFPISRPNLTFSTLTVSNMSPEDSSIYLCSVEVVVTSGFETQYFGPGTRLLVL.

The chain joins TRBV5-1 to TRBJ2-5, with 8 bases identical to TRBD1. Germline CDR1 and CDR2: SGHRS and YFSETQ. The CDR3 is 16 residues long. The V and J ends lost 0 bases and 1 base, in that order; junction bases with no gene match: 5. CDR3 sequence: CASSLGPGQVQETQYF. For the CDR3, the DNA is TGCGCCAGCAGCTTGGGACCGGGACAGGTCCAAGAGACCCAGTACTTC.

V and J are TRBV3-1 (or the pseudogene TRBV3-2) and TRBJ1-5; D uncertain. Germline CDR1 reads LGHDT; CDR2 reads YNNKEL (reference sequence). This CDR3 has 13 residues. The V end was cut by 1 base, the J end by 7 bases, with 8 bases between. Here the CDR3 reads CASSQGREQPQHF. Written as DNA, the CDR3 is TGTGCCAGCAGCCAAGGACGGGAGCAGCCCCAGCATTTT.

This CDR3 is CASSLAQGAHHF. CDR3 DNA sequence: TGTGCCAGCAGCTTAGCGCAGGGGGCTCACCACTTT. V is TRBV7-2 and J is TRBJ1-6; 8 bases are shared with TRBD1. This CDR3 has 12 residues. The germline CDR1 and CDR2 sequences are SGHTA and FQGNSA. With V trimmed by 0 bases and J by 18 bases, 4 bases remained unmatched.

The V call is TRBV5-1, the J call TRBJ1-3; 7 bases match TRBD1. V was pared by 4 bases and J by 2 bases, with 9 bases of the junction left unmatched. CDR1 SGHRS and CDR2 YFSETQ come from the germline V gene. The CDR3 extends over 16 amino acids. The CDR3 sequence: CASSRRQGEAGNTIYF. The CDR3 nucleotides are TGCGCCAGCAGCCGCCGCCAGGGGGAAGCTGGAAACACCATATATTTT.

The J gene is TRBJ2-1, the V gene TRBV5-1, with TRBD2 matching 10 bases. The junction had 10 bases not matched to a gene; V was cut back by 4 bases and J by 6 bases. The germline V gene encodes CDR1 SGHRS and CDR2 YFSETQ. The CDR3 totals 16 residues. The CDR3 DNA reads as TGCGCCAGCAGCACCCTAGGACTAGCGGAGATCAATGAGCAGTTCTTC. The encoded protein is CASSTLGLAEINEQFF.

The DNA of the CDR3 is TGTGCCAGCAGCTCAGGACAGGGGTCCACTGAAGCTTTCTTT. Its protein product is CASSSGQGSTEAFF. This chain joins TRBV7-2 and TRBJ1-1; 9 bases agree with TRBD1. J gave up 4 bases and V 4 bases, and 4 bases lay outside the gene matches. The CDR3 is 14 amino acids. Germline assignment: CDR1 SGHTA and CDR2 FQGNSA.

The chain combines TRBV19 with TRBJ1-5; weak D call: TRBD1 (5 bases). CDR3 size: 14 residues. Germline V lookup: CDR1 LNHDA, CDR2 SQIVND (reference sequence). V shed 1 base and J shed 8 bases, with 12 bases lying between them. The CDR3 reads CASSIGWGLEPQHF. For the CDR3, the DNA is TGTGCCAGTAGTATAGGTTGGGGCTTGGAGCCCCAGCATTTT.

This clone has a handful of counts. The chain uses TRBV9 and TRBJ2-5; TRBD2 aligns across 10 bases. Germline values: CDR1 SGDLS, CDR2 YYNGEE. Trimming cost V 5 bases and J 7 bases; bases outside gene matches: 8. This CDR3 is 14 amino acids long. The CDR3 protein is CASREGLAVGTQYF. For the CDR3, the DNA is TGTGCCAGCAGGGAAGGACTAGCGGTAGGGACCCAGTACTTC.

This clone was observed a few times. The chain employs TRBV30 and TRBJ2-7; D remains unclear. The CDR3 runs 12 residues. V was pared by 2 bases and J by 2 bases, with 7 bases between. Germline assignment: CDR1 GTSNPN and CDR2 SVGIG (reference sequence). The CDR3 region is CAWSPSTYEQYF. For the CDR3, the DNA is TGTGCCTGGAGTCCTAGTACCTACGAGCAGTACTTC.

The V gene is TRBV6-2 or TRBV6-3, the J gene TRBJ2-7; 10 positions match TRBD2. This CDR3 contains 17 residues. The V gene end was trimmed by 5 bases and the J gene end by 2 bases; junction bases not matched to a gene: 12. Germline CDR1 and CDR2: MNHEY and SVGEGT. This chain's CDR3 is CASSRNPGLATPYEQYF. The CDR3 bases are TGTGCCAGCAGTCGGAACCCGGGACTAGCGACCCCCTACGAGCAGTACTTC.

The V and J genes are TRBV6-5 and TRBJ2-7; no definite D call. V lost 2 bases, J lost 2 bases, and 7 bases lay in between. The CDR3 totals 13 residues. In germline, CDR1 is MNHEY, CDR2 SVGAGI. CDR3 residues: CASSYQATYEQYF. DNA for the CDR3: TGTGCCAGCAGTTACCAGGCTACCTACGAGCAGTACTTC.

This clone appeared once. The chain joins TRBV27 to TRBJ2-5; 8 positions match TRBD1. V lost 5 bases to trimming and J lost 2 bases; unmatched junction nucleotides: 7. Germline lookup yields CDR1 MNHEY and CDR2 SMNVEV (reference sequence). This CDR3 has 15 amino acids. The CDR3 protein is CASSSIRGHQETQYF. CDR3 DNA: TGTGCCAGCAGTAGTATCAGGGGGCATCAAGAGACCCAGTACTTC.

This chain uses TRBV19 with TRBJ2-7; 13 bases map to TRBD2. Per germline, CDR1 LNHDA and CDR2 SQIVND (reference sequence). V was clipped by 6 bases and J by 0 bases; unmatched bases: 8. The CDR3 runs 17 residues. Written as DNA, the CDR3 is TGTGCCAGTAGCGAAAGACTAGCGGGGGGCAACTCCTACGAGCAGTACTTC. Amino acid sequence: CASSERLAGGNSYEQYF.

The J gene is TRBJ2-5, the V gene TRBV11-2, with a tentative D call TRBD2 (7 bases). CDR1 is SGHAT, CDR2 FQNNGV, per germline. The germline V and J ends were trimmed by 5 bases and 1 base, with 14 bases remaining between them. CDR3 length: 15 residues. The chain's CDR3 is CASSPLRGAQETQYF. The CDR3 region has the DNA TGTGCCAGCAGCCCCCTCCGGGGGGCCCAAGAGACCCAGTACTTC. The full variable domain, rest sourced from reference TRBV11-2 and TRBJ2-5, is EAGVAQSPRYKIIEKRQSVAFWCNPISGHATLYWYQQILGQGPKLLIQFQNNGVVDDSQLPKDRFSAERLKGVDSTLKIQPAKLEDSAVYLCASSPLRGAQETQYFGPGTRLLVL.

The CDR3 DNA follows: TGTGCCAGCTCCCAGGGTACTACTGAAGCTTTCTTT. As protein: CASSQGTTEAFF. The chain couples TRBV18 to TRBJ1-1, with D perhaps matching TRBD1 (5 bases). This CDR3 has 12 residues. Trimming stripped 6 bases from V and 5 bases from J, with 10 bases between. Per germline, CDR1 KGHSH and CDR2 LQKENI.

The chain has TRBV5-1 and TRBJ1-1, with TRBD1 matching over 8 bases. Trimming removed 4 bases from V and 2 bases from J; junction bases left unmatched: 7. This CDR3 has 15 residues. The germline V gene has CDR1 SGHRS and CDR2 YFSETQ. CDR3 sequence reads: CASSISGTGNTEAFF. CDR3 DNA: TGCGCCAGCAGCATCTCCGGGACAGGCAACACTGAAGCTTTCTTT.

The chain links TRBV12-3 or TRBV12-4 to TRBJ2-3; possibly TRBD2 for D (7 bases). The CDR3 loop spans 11 amino acids. The CDR3 reads CAGGASDTQYF. In nucleotides, the CDR3 is TGTGCGGGGGGGGCCTCAGATACGCAGTATTTT.

The chain employs TRBV5-1 and TRBJ2-7, with D tentatively TRBD2 (7 bases). Looked up from germline, CDR1 is SGHRS and CDR2 is YFSETQ. The V and J ends lost 4 bases and 0 bases respectively, with 14 bases between them. The CDR3 has 15 residues. The CDR3 sequence: CASSPGGLVSYEQYF. The DNA for the CDR3 is TGCGCCAGCAGCCCGGGGGGCCTAGTCTCCTACGAGCAGTACTTC.

This chain links TRBV19 with TRBJ1-1; D remains ambiguous. CDR1 is LNHDA, CDR2 SQIVND, per germline (reference sequence). This CDR3 has 13 residues. Trimming took 6 bases from V and 5 from J, leaving 13 bases between them. CDR3: CASSKSGGTEAFF. The CDR3 DNA is TGTGCCAGTAGCAAATCGGGCGGGACTGAAGCTTTCTTT.

This chain joins TRBV5-1 and TRBJ2-1, with a tentative D call TRBD1 (6 bases). The CDR3 is made up of 15 amino acids. Germline loops: CDR1 SGHRS, CDR2 YFSETQ. Trimming took off 2 bases at V and 9 bases at J, with 18 bases between the two ends. The CDR3 protein is CASSLQGGFEFEQFF. In nucleotides, the CDR3 is TGCGCCAGCAGCTTACAGGGCGGTTTTGAATTTGAGCAGTTCTTC.

This rearrangement joins TRBV4-3 to TRBJ1-1; unclear D gene. Germline assignment: CDR1 LGHNA and CDR2 YSLEER. With 0 bases removed from V and 2 bases from J, the gap between germline ends came to 16 bases. There are 17 residues in the CDR3. In DNA form, the CDR3 reads TGCGCCAGCAGCCAAGAAAGGAGGGTGCAGCCCAACACTGAAGCTTTCTTT. Protein: CASSQERRVQPNTEAFF.

V gene TRBV7-2 combines with J gene TRBJ2-5; 9 bases map to TRBD2. From germline, CDR1 is SGHTA and CDR2 FQGNSA. The CDR3 length is 18 residues. V was clipped by 0 bases and J by 0 bases; unmatched bases: 8. The CDR3, as DNA: TGTGCCAGCAGCTTAGCTAGCGGGGGCGTCTTGTACCAAGAGACCCAGTACTTC. Protein: CASSLASGGVLYQETQYF.

V is TRBV24-1 and J is TRBJ1-2; TRBD1 might be the D (6 bases). The germline V gene encodes CDR1 KGHDR and CDR2 SFDVKD. V gave up 3 bases and J gave up 5 bases, with 18 bases separating them. The CDR3 runs 16 residues. The CDR3 coding sequence is TGTGCCACCAGTGATCCCAGGGGTGGTGGCCGATATGGCTACACCTTC. Amino acids: CATSDPRGGGRYGYTF.

This chain connects TRBV5-5 to TRBJ2-3, with D maybe TRBD1 (6 bases). The germline CDR1 and CDR2 sequences are SGHKS and YYEKEE (reference sequence). The CDR3 extends over 14 amino acids. Between the trimmed V and J ends, which lost 4 bases and 6 bases, there was a span of 15 bases. The CDR3: CASSGTGTTDTQYF. The CDR3 nucleotides read TGTGCCAGCAGCGGTACTGGGACAACGGATACGCAGTATTTT.

J is TRBJ1-1 and V is TRBV5-5; 11 bases fit TRBD1. The V gene end was trimmed by 2 bases and the J gene end by 1 base; junction bases not matched to a gene: 1. Germline CDR1 reads SGHKS; CDR2 reads YYEKEE (reference sequence). This CDR3 region has 15 residues. The CDR3 loop reads CASSFGQGANTEAFF. The CDR3 region has the DNA TGTGCCAGCAGCTTTGGACAGGGGGCGAACACTGAAGCTTTCTTT.

This clone was seen a handful of times. This sequence joins TRBV13 and TRBJ2-6; D perhaps matches TRBD2 (5 bases). This CDR3 spans 16 amino acids. The germline gives CDR1 PRHDT, CDR2 FYEKMQ (reference sequence). The V and J ends lost 3 bases and 2 bases respectively, with 11 bases between them. The CDR3 sequence is CASSFFSGPGANVLTF. CDR3 nucleotides: TGTGCCAGCAGCTTTTTCAGCGGTCCTGGGGCCAACGTCCTGACTTTC.